Below, 29 T cell receptor beta chains from the same sample are listed, as sequenced in a study of tumor-infiltrating lymphocytes in primary liver carcinoma. Co-extracting RNA and DNA was done with roughly 17-33 mg of unsorted bulk tissue as input. With a constant-region primer, TCR beta cDNA was made from about 0.5 ug of total RNA. Amplification in three nested multiplex PCR rounds with slightly modified ARM-PCR gave rise to TCR beta libraries. Each of the first two PCR rounds ran approximately 11 cycles with TRBV1-TRBV30 forward and C-beta reverse primers. TCRdb processed the multiplex PCR reads anew with MiXCR; each CDR3 protein has one entry. Of about 64,000 distinct CDR3 sequences detected, roughly 70% appear once; the ten largest clones hold roughly 40%. The sample was liver tumor tissue from sampling region 4. As for subset: tumor region T4, right-lateral pole. These receptors all stem from a man between 40 and 49 years old with primary liver carcinoma and hepatitis B virus infection.

This clonotype was seen only once. One end of the junction is discordant with germline, which a read error may explain. The rearrangement uses TRBV4-3 and TRBJ1-3; 9 bases align to TRBD1. The CDR3 extends over 16 amino acids. CDR1 LGHNA and CDR2 YSLEER come from the germline V gene. In DNA form, the CDR3 reads TGCGCCAACAGCCAAGCCGCGACAGGGGGTGGAAACATCATATATTTT. Protein: CANSQAATGGGNIIYF.

Note on this clonotype: Sequence at one end of the junction differs from germline and may be a read error. This chain links TRBV11-2 with TRBJ2-3, with D possibly matching TRBD1 (6 bases). The CDR3 length is 15 residues. The V gene's germline CDR1 is SGHAT and CDR2 FQNNGV. The CDR3 nucleotides are TGTGCCAACAGCATGCTACAGGGTCGCCCGGATACGCAGTATTTT. Protein product: CANSMLQGRPDTQYF.

A few counts support this clonotype. This may be a read error, as it is one base from a much larger clone. V usage is TRBV6-2 or TRBV6-3 and J usage is TRBJ1-1; D is unclear. The V gene lost 4 bases and the J gene lost 11 bases, with 11 bases spanning the gap. The CDR3 is 11 residues long. Germline lookup yields CDR1 MNHEY and CDR2 SVGEGT. CDR3 sequence (DNA): TGTGCCAGCAGTTCGGCAGAGCCGGCTTTCTTT. Amino acid sequence: CASSSAEPAFF.

Details on this clonotype: A read error may account for a junction end that differs from germline. V is TRBV10-3 and J is TRBJ2-2, with D perhaps matching TRBD2 (5 bases). CDR3 size: 15 residues. The V gene's germline CDR1 is ENHRY and CDR2 SYGVKD. CDR3: CAISESAWETGELFF. The CDR3 nucleotides are TGTGCCATCAGTGAGTCGGCCTGGGAAACCGGGGAGCTCTTTTTT.

V is TRBV6-5 and J is TRBJ2-3; TRBD1 agrees at 11 bases. Trimming removed 7 bases from V and 5 bases from J; junction bases left unmatched: 5. This CDR3 spans 14 amino acids. Germline CDR1 MNHEY, CDR2 SVGAGI. CDR3 region: CASKRTGGRDTQYF. DNA for the CDR3: TGTGCCAGCAAAAGGACAGGGGGCAGAGATACGCAGTATTTT.

Points on this clonotype: A clone one base away is much larger, so this may be a read error. CDR3 coding DNA: TGTGCCAGCAGTTTATCTTCAAGCGGAGGGAATGAGCAGTTCTTC. Translation: CASSLSSSGGNEQFF. V gene TRBV28 combines with J gene TRBJ2-1; tentatively, D is TRBD2 (6 bases). V lost 1 base, J lost 7 bases, and 14 bases lay in between. The CDR3 has 15 amino acids. The V gene's germline CDR1 is MDHEN and CDR2 SYDVKM.

This clonotype occurred once. The junction departs from germline at one end; a sequencing error may be responsible. The V gene is TRBV7-9, the J gene TRBJ2-5, with D tentatively TRBD1 or TRBD2 (5 bases each). CDR1 SEHNR and CDR2 FQNEAQ come from the germline V gene (reference sequence). The CDR3 runs to 14 residues. As DNA, the CDR3 is TGTGCAAGCAGCTCGACACCCTGGGGGGAGACCCAGTACTTC. Amino acids: CASSSTPWGETQYF.

In the case of this clonotype: It is likely a read error, because the conserved phenylalanine at the end of the CDR3 is missing. V is TRBV12-3 or TRBV12-4 and J is TRBJ2-1, with D perhaps matching TRBD1 (6 bases). The CDR3 is 13 amino acids. CDR3 sequence: CAGSLGQNNEQFI. The CDR3 nucleotides read TGTGCCGGCAGTCTCGGACAGAACAATGAGCAGTTCATC.

Worth noting for this clonotype: One base away lies a much larger clone, so this may be a sequencing read error. This chain connects TRBV12-3 or TRBV12-4 to TRBJ1-2; D call uncertain. The CDR3 runs 12 residues. V lost 6 bases to trimming and J lost 4 bases, with 9 bases between them. This chain's CDR3 is CASSIGRYGYTF. CDR3 DNA: TGTGCCAGCAGCATAGGGCGCTATGGCTACACCTTC.

About this clonotype: Relative to the germline gene, one junction end is altered; a read error may explain this. J is TRBJ1-2 and V is TRBV6-5; 9 nucleotides match TRBD1. The germline V gene has CDR1 MNHEY and CDR2 SVGAGI. The CDR3 is made up of 16 amino acids. The CDR3 region has the DNA TGTACCAGCAGTCGCAAACCGGGACAGGGTGTTTTGGCCTGCACCTTC. Translation: CTSSRKPGQGVLACTF.

Worth noting for this clonotype: The junction departs from germline at one end; a sequencing error may be responsible. This sequence joins TRBV6-5 and TRBJ2-2, with 8 bases identical to TRBD2. The CDR3 length is 16 residues. Germline values: CDR1 MNHEY, CDR2 SVGAGI. DNA of the CDR3: TGTGCTAGCCGGACTAGCAGGGAGAGGAACACCGGGGAGTTGTTTTTT. Encoded protein: CASRTSRERNTGELFF.

With regard to this clonotype: Since a much larger clone is just one base distant, this may be a read error. The rearrangement uses TRBV5-6 and TRBJ2-5; D might be TRBD2 (5 bases). Germline V gene lookup returns CDR1 SGHDT and CDR2 YYEEEE. The CDR3 is 13 amino acids. CDR3 protein: CPSSPSTRETQYF. As DNA, the CDR3 is TGTCCCAGCAGCCCTAGCACCCGGGAGACCCAGTACTTC.

This clonotype was seen many times. The chain joins TRBV5-1 to TRBJ2-7; 8 bases are a match to TRBD1. This CDR3 is built from 13 residues. The germline V gene encodes CDR1 SGHRS and CDR2 YFSETQ. V trimming: 3 bases; J trimming: 7 bases; junction bases outside the gene matches: 6. The CDR3: CASSSTGDREQYF. CDR3 coding DNA: TGCGCCAGCAGCTCTACAGGGGACAGGGAGCAGTACTTC.

About this clonotype: Its ends do not fully match the called genes, so a read error is possible. The chain employs TRBV11-1 and TRBJ2-5; TRBD2 matches at 7 bases. CDR3 size: 15 residues. Looked up from germline, CDR1 is SGHAT and CDR2 is FQDESV (reference sequence). The CDR3, as DNA: TGTGCCGGCAGCTTTGAGACTAGCAGGAGAGAGACTCAGTACTTC. This gives the protein CAGSFETSRRETQYF. The full variable domain, completed using reference TRBV11-1 and TRBJ2-5, is EAEVAQSPRYKITEKSQAVAFWCDPISGHATLYWYRQILGQGPELLVQFQDESVVDDSQLPKDRFSAERLKGVDSTLKIQPAELGDSAMYLCAGSFETSRRETQYFGPGTRLLVL.

With regard to this clonotype: A read error is possible here, since a much larger clone lies one base away. V usage is TRBV28 and J usage is TRBJ1-5; 8 nucleotides line up with TRBD1. The germline V gene has CDR1 MDHEN and CDR2 SYDVKM. The CDR3 length is 16 residues. In DNA form, the CDR3 reads TGTCCCAGCAGTTTATATGGACAGGGATTCAATCAGCCCCAGCATTTT. Translated, it gives CPSSLYGQGFNQPQHF.

Of note for this clonotype: At one end, the junction sequence differs from germline, possibly due to a read error. The chain has TRBV6-2 or TRBV6-3 and TRBJ1-1; the D is unclear. Germline V gene lookup returns CDR1 MNHEY and CDR2 SVGEGT. The CDR3 covers 14 residues. The CDR3 sequence: CACSYWLSSTKAFF. The CDR3 region has the DNA TGTGCCTGCAGTTACTGGTTGAGCTCCACTAAAGCTTTCTTT.

Concerning this clonotype itself: The conserved closing phenylalanine or tryptophan is absent in this CDR3, likely reflecting a read error. The DNA is omitted, as the CDR3 cannot be located on it reliably, and the CDR3 follows TCRdb's listing. The chain employs TRBV10-3 and TRBJ2-7. The CDR3 spans 12 residues, counting both ends. Per germline, CDR1 ENHRY and CDR2 SYGVKD. This CDR3 is CATRTDSNEQNY.

The chain has TRBV24-1 and TRBJ2-1, with 9 bases that match TRBD2. This CDR3 comprises 17 residues. The germline V gene has CDR1 KGHDR and CDR2 SFDVKD. V lost 5 bases, J lost 10 bases, and 17 bases stayed unmatched. The CDR3 nucleotides are TGTGCCACCAGTGCAAGGCGGGAGGGCCGAGAAGGACGGGAGCAGTTCTTC. It encodes CATSARREGREGREQFF.

Points on this clonotype: In this CDR3 the conserved last residue, phenylalanine or tryptophan, is missing, so a read error is likely. No DNA is shown, since the ends of the CDR3 on it are uncertain; the CDR3 is the one TCRdb lists. The V and J genes are TRBV6-6 and TRBJ1-2; TRBD1 is the table's D call, not checked against the DNA. From its first to its last residue, the CDR3 has 15 amino acids. The V gene's germline CDR1 is MNHNY and CDR2 SVGAGI (reference sequence). The CDR3 is CASSSDDGTGYGYIL.

A single count supports this clonotype. The junction departs from the called germline gene at one end, perhaps through a read error. The chain uses TRBV6-5 and TRBJ2-2, with TRBD1 as a possible D gene (6 bases). Germline V lookup: CDR1 MNHEY, CDR2 SVGAGI. The CDR3 is made up of 16 amino acids. Here the CDR3 DNA reads TGTGCCGGTAGTTCTCCAGGGGTCTCCGTCACCGGGGAGTTGTTTTTT. It yields the protein CAGSSPGVSVTGELFF.

In the case of this clonotype: Compared with germline, one end of the junction differs, possibly owing to a read error. CDR3 nucleotide sequence: TGTGCCAACAGCCAAGAGGGCCCCAAGCCAACTAATGGAAAACTGTTTTTT. Translating gives CANSQEGPKPTNGKLFF. The rearrangement links TRBV4-2 to TRBJ1-4; no reliable D call. Germline values: CDR1 LGHNA, CDR2 YNFKEQ. This CDR3 region has 17 residues.

On this clonotype itself: A read error is possible here, since a much larger clone lies one base away. V gene TRBV11-2 combines with J gene TRBJ2-1; the match to TRBD2 covers 7 bases. There are 11 residues in the CDR3. Germline CDR1 is SGHAT and CDR2 is FQNNGV. V shed 3 bases and J 11 bases; nucleotides not matched to a gene: 1. The CDR3 protein is CASSLGGKQFF. In DNA, the CDR3 is TGTGCCAGCAGCTTGGGGGGGAAGCAGTTCTTC. Based on the CDR3 plus reference TRBV11-2 and TRBJ2-1, the full variable domain is EAGVAQSPRYKIIEKRQSVAFWCNPISGHATLYWYQQILGQGPKLLIQFQNNGVVDDSQLPKDRFSAERLKGVDSTLKIQPAKLEDSAVYLCASSLGGKQFFGPGTRLTVL.

A note on this clonotype: Lacking the conserved final phenylalanine or tryptophan, this CDR3 likely reflects a read error. The limits of the CDR3 on the DNA are not certain, so only TCRdb's listed CDR3 is given. The J gene is TRBJ1-5, the V gene TRBV11-2. Germline CDR1 and CDR2: SGHAT and FQNNGV. The length of the CDR3 is 13 amino acids, counting both ends. CDR3 loop: CASSLDSGQPRHL.

On this clonotype: A read error is likely, as this CDR3 ends without the conserved phenylalanine or tryptophan. CDR3 in DNA: TGCGCCGGCAGCCAAGATCCCTACTCAGAATACAATGAGCAGTTCCTC. Amino acid sequence: CAGSQDPYSEYNEQFL. The chain combines TRBV4-3 with TRBJ2-1; D not certain. This CDR3 comprises 16 residues. CDR1 is LGHNA and CDR2 is YSLEER in the germline V gene.

This rearrangement joins TRBV7-2 to TRBJ2-7; 8 bases are shared with TRBD1. V was clipped by 3 bases and J by 0 bases; unmatched bases: 1. This CDR3 spans 14 amino acids. Germline loops: CDR1 SGHTA, CDR2 FQGNSA. This CDR3 is CASSLTGDSYEQYF. DNA for the CDR3: TGTGCCAGCAGCTTGACAGGGGACTCCTACGAGCAGTACTTC.

This clonotype was counted many times. With a much larger clone just one base away, this may be a read error. The CDR3 carries no conserved terminal phenylalanine or tryptophan, so it likely arises from a read error. The V gene is TRBV4-3, the J gene TRBJ2-5; TRBD2 matches 11 bases. Germline CDR1 reads LGHNA; CDR2 reads YSLEER. This CDR3 has 17 residues. The trim removed 1 base at V and 5 bases at J, leaving 9 bases unmatched. DNA of the CDR3: TGCGCCAGCAGCCAAGCGGCTAGCGGGAGGACTGGTGAGACCCAGTACTAC. This encodes CASSQAASGRTGETQYY.

The sample holds a few counts of this clonotype. A read error may account for a junction end that differs from germline. The rearrangement joins TRBV12-3 or TRBV12-4 to TRBJ2-7, with 7 bases matching TRBD2. The CDR3 extends over 15 amino acids. Written as DNA, the CDR3 is TGTACCAGCAGTTCAGGCGGGAGTGAGTTCTACGAGCAGTATTTC. Encoded protein: CTSSSGGSEFYEQYF.

About this clonotype: The junction and the germline gene differ at one end; a read error may be behind it. This chain joins TRBV5-1 and TRBJ2-3; TRBD1 matches at 7 bases. The germline V gene encodes CDR1 SGHRS and CDR2 YFSETQ. The CDR3 extends over 15 amino acids. CDR3 loop: CANSLTGLTPDTLHF. The CDR3 DNA is TGCGCCAACAGCCTGACAGGGTTGACGCCAGATACGCTGCATTTT.

This clonotype showed up many times. The CDR3 does not close with the conserved phenylalanine or tryptophan, likely indicating a read error. The chain carries TRBV11-2 and TRBJ2-2; D ambiguous. Per germline, CDR1 SGHAT and CDR2 FQNNGV. The CDR3 spans 18 residues. V was trimmed by 7 bases and J by 5 bases, leaving 26 bases between them. The CDR3 loop is CASIITATWTVGTGELFL. CDR3 nucleotide sequence: TGTGCCAGCATCATCACCGCTACATGGACGGTGGGGACCGGGGAGCTGTTTCTT.